Listed below are T cell receptor beta chains from one sample, sequenced in a study of blood T cell repertoires in COVID-19. Generated by immunoSEQ multiplex PCR, the TCRdb table keeps only in-frame clones and is missing some. The sample lists approximately 380,000 clones, about 85% seen once, with roughly 3.6% in the top ten. Input material: peripheral blood. These receptors came from a woman aged 18-35 years with acute or convalescent COVID-19. Each CDR3 is given with its conserved first and last residue. D genes are given only for firm matches. Clone size appears in some rows only: once, few, many, or a class for an expanded clone.

V: TRBV7-9; length: 14; J: TRBJ2-3; size: .; D: TRBD2; DNA: TGTGCCAGCAGGTTAGGACTAGCTGGAGATACGCAGTATTTT; CDR3: CASRLGLAGDTQYF
V: TRBV19; length: 16; J: TRBJ1-3; size: .; D: TRBD1; DNA: TGTGCCAGTAGTCCGGACAGGCCAACTTCTGGAAACACCATATATTTT; CDR3: CASSPDRPTSGNTIYF
V: TRBV11-2; length: 16; J: TRBJ2-7; size: .; D: .; DNA: TGTGCCAGCAGCCCGCCGGGGACACTCCACCCTTACGAGCAGTACTTC; CDR3: CASSPPGTLHPYEQYF
V: TRBV6-5; length: 14; J: TRBJ2-7; size: .; D: .; DNA: TGTGCCAGCAGTTACCGCCGGGATTCCTACGAGCAGTACTTC; CDR3: CASSYRRDSYEQYF
V: TRBV30; length: 15; J: TRBJ2-7; size: .; D: TRBD2; DNA: TGTGCCTGGAGGTATAGCGGGGGATTCGCCTACGAGCAGTACTTC; CDR3: CAWRYSGGFAYEQYF
V: TRBV5-4; length: 14; J: TRBJ2-7; size: .; D: .; DNA: TGTGCCAGCAGCTTGGGCCAGGGGTCCTACGAGCAGTACTTC; CDR3: CASSLGQGSYEQYF
V: TRBV6-1; length: 16; J: TRBJ2-7; size: .; D: TRBD2; DNA: TGTGCCAGCAGTGAAGCGCGCGGGAGGGTCCTAGGCGAGCAGTACTTC; CDR3: CASSEARGRVLGEQYF
V: TRBV27; length: 11; J: TRBJ1-2; size: .; D: .; DNA: TGTGCCAGCAGCGGAGCGAATGGCTACACCTTC; CDR3: CASSGANGYTF
V: TRBV6-2/TRBV6-3; length: 14; J: TRBJ1-4; size: few; D: .; DNA: TGTGCCAGCAGTTTATCCGGGACAAATGAAAAACTGTTTTTT; CDR3: CASSLSGTNEKLFF
V: TRBV10-3; length: 18; J: TRBJ2-1; size: .; D: TRBD2; DNA: TGTGCCTCCTCACGAGGACTAGCGGGGGTTACCTCCTACAATGAGCAGTTCTTC; CDR3: CASSRGLAGVTSYNEQFF
V: TRBV4-2; length: 17; J: TRBJ2-7; size: .; D: TRBD1; DNA: TGTGCCAGCAGCCACGCGGACAGGGAGTTACCCTCCTACGAGCAGTACTTC; CDR3: CASSHADRELPSYEQYF
V: TRBV10-3; length: 15; J: TRBJ2-2; size: .; D: .; DNA: TGTGCCATCAGTGCCACAGGGACGGACACCGGGGAGCTGTTTTTT; CDR3: CAISATGTDTGELFF
V: TRBV24-1; length: 14; J: TRBJ2-2; size: .; D: TRBD2; DNA: TGTGCCACCGGGACTAGCGGGGGGACCGGGGAGCTGTTTTTT; CDR3: CATGTSGGTGELFF
V: TRBV2; length: 11; J: TRBJ2-7; size: few; D: .; DNA: TGTGCCAGCAGTGAAGCAGGGGGTGGGTACTTC; CDR3: CASSEAGGGYF
V: TRBV7-8; length: 15; J: TRBJ1-6; size: .; D: TRBD1; DNA: TGTGCCAGCAGCTATTCCGGGACAGGGAATTCACCCCTCCACTTT; CDR3: CASSYSGTGNSPLHF
V: TRBV27; length: 14; J: TRBJ2-2; size: .; D: .; DNA: TGTGCCAGCAGTTTATGGCAGAACACCGGGGAGCTGTTTTTT; CDR3: CASSLWQNTGELFF